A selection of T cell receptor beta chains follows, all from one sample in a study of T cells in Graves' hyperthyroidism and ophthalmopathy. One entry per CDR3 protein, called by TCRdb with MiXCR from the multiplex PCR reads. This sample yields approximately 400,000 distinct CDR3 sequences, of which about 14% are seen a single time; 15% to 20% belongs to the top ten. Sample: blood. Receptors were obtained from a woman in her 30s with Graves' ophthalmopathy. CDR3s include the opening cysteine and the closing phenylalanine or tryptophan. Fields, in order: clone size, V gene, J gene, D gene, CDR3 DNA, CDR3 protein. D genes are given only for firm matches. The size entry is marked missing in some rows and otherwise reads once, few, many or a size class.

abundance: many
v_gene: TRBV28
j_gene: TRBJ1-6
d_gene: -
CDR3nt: TGTGCCAGCAGTTTATTTAGGTTTGATTCACCCCTCCACTTT
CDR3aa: CASSLFRFDSPLHF

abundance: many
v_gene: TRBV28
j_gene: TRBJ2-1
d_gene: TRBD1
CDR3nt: TGTGCCAGCAGTTTTAGGGACAGGCTGAATGAGCAGTTCTTC
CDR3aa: CASSFRDRLNEQFF

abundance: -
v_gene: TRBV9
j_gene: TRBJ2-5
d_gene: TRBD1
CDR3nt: TGTGCCAGCAGCGTAGGCTGGGGACAGGGAGGAGAGACCCAGTACTTC
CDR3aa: CASSVGWGQGGETQYF

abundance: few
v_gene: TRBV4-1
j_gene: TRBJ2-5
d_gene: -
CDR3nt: TGCGCCAGCAGCCAACCATCGGAGACCCAGTACTTC
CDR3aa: CASSQPSETQYF

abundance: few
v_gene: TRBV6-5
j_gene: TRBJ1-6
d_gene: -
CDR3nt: TGTGCCAGCAGTTACTCCCCGACAGTACCAAATTCACCCCTCCACTTT
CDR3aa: CASSYSPTVPNSPLHF

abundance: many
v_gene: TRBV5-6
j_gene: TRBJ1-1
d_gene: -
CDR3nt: TGTGCCAGCGAAAAGGTGGGGGACACTGAAGCTTTCTTT
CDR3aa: CASEKVGDTEAFF

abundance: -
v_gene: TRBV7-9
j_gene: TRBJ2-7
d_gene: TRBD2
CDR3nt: TGTGCCAGCAGCTTAGCCGAGGGACTATCACCACCTCGTCGATACTACGAGCAGTACTTC
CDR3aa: CASSLAEGLSPPRRYYEQYF

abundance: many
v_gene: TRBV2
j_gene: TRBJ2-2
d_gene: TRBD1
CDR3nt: TGTGCCAGCAGTTGGACAGGGAACACCGGGGAGCTGTTTTTT
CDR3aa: CASSWTGNTGELFF

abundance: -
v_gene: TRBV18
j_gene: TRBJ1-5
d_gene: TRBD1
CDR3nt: TGTGCCAGCTCATTACCCGGGACAGGGGGGAAAGGGGCCCAGCATTTT
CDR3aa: CASSLPGTGGKGAQHF

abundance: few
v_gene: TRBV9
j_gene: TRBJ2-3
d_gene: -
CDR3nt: TGTGCCAGCAGTCATAAAGAGGGGTCACACAGGGTCTCGCAGTATTTT
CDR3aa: CASSHKEGSHRVSQYF

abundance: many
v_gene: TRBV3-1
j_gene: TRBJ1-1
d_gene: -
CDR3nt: TGTGCCAGCAGTCAACATGGGAACACTGAAGCTTTCTTT
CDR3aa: CASSQHGNTEAFF

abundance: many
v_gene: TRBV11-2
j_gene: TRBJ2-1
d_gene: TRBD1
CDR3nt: TGTGCCAGCAGCCCGACCCGGGACAGCTCCTACAATGAGCAGTTCTTC
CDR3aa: CASSPTRDSSYNEQFF

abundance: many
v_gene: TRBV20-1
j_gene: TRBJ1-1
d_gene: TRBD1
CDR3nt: TGCAGTGCTAGAGATCGAAGGCAGGGGGTGAACACTGAAGCTTTCTTT
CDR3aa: CSARDRRQGVNTEAFF

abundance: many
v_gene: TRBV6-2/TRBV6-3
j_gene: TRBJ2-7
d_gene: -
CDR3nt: TGTGCCAGCAGTCAAAACAGCGATTACTCCTACGAGCAGTACTTC
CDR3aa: CASSQNSDYSYEQYF

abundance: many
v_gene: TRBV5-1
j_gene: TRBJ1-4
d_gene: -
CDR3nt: TGCGCCAGCTTTACGGGGCCCGGAGGGGCTAATGAAAAACTGTTTTTT
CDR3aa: CASFTGPGGANEKLFF

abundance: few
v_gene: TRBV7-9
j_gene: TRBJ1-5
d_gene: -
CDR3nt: TGTGCCAGCACCTCGGGAGGGGATAGTCAGCCCCAGCATTTT
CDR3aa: CASTSGGDSQPQHF

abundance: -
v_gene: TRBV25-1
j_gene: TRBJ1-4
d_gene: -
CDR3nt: TGTGCCAGCAGTCCCGCCTATGGGGTCACTAATGAAAAACTGTTTTTT
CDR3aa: CASSPAYGVTNEKLFF

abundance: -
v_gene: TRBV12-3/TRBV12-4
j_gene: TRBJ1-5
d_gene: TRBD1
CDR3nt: TGTGCCAGCAGCCTACAGGGGGCCGTTCAGCCCCAGCATTTT
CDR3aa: CASSLQGAVQPQHF

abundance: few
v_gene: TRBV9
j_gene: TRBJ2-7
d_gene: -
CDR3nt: TGTGCCAGCAGCGTAGCGGACGGAGCTGCTCTCTACGAGCAGTACTTC
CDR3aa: CASSVADGAALYEQYF

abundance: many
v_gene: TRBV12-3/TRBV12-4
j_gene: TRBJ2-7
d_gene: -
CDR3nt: TGTGCCAGCAGTTTAGGGCAGAATAACGAGCAGTACTTC
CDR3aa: CASSLGQNNEQYF

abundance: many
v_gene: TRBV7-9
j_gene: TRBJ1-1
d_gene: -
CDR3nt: TGTGCCAGCAGCTTATCGAGACAGAAGAACACTGAAGCTTTCTTT
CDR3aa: CASSLSRQKNTEAFF

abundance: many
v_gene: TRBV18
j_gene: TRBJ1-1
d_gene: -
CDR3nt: TGTGCCAGCTCACCAGGGGTCGGTCGGACTGAAGCTTTCTTT
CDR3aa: CASSPGVGRTEAFF

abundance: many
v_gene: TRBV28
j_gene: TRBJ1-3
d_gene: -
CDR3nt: TGTGCCAGCAGTAAATCTGGAAACACCATATATTTT
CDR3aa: CASSKSGNTIYF

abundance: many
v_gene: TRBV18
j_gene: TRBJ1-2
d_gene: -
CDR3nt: TGTGCCAGCTCACTACCGGACAGTGTGAACTATGGCTACACCTTC
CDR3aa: CASSLPDSVNYGYTF

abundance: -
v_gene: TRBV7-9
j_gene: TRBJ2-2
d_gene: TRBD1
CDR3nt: TGTGCCAGCAGCTACGGGACAGGGGGCTGGTCCGGGGAGCTGTTTTTT
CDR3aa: CASSYGTGGWSGELFF

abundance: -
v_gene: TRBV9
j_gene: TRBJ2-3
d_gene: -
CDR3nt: TGTGCCAGCAGCCCAGACCTGATAGCAGATACGCAGTATTTT
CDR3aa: CASSPDLIADTQYF